This entry concerns a single TCR beta chain. Its antigen remains unknown. On roughly day 10 of culture, CD4+ T cells were separated out. Profiling relied on immunoSEQ multiplex PCR, and the TCRdb table lists in-frame clones only, not all of them. Of 32,000 or so clones listed, 68% are singletons. This sample is drawn from a study of vaccination effects on CD4 cells after COVID-19. Sequences were derived from CD4+ T cells from PBMCs cultured without peptide, sampled before COVID-19 vaccination. This sequence originates from a human donor who received a COVID-19 vaccine.

For the CDR3, the DNA is TGTGCCATCAGCCCTACCGAAAAGGGACAGTACAATGAGCAGTTCTTC. Protein sequence: CAISPTEKGQYNEQFF. The V gene is TRBV10-3, the J gene TRBJ2-1, with 7 bases lining up with TRBD1. The CDR3 runs 16 residues. Germline V gene lookup returns CDR1 ENHRY and CDR2 SYGVKD. V was pared by 6 bases and J by 4 bases, with 12 bases of the junction left unmatched.